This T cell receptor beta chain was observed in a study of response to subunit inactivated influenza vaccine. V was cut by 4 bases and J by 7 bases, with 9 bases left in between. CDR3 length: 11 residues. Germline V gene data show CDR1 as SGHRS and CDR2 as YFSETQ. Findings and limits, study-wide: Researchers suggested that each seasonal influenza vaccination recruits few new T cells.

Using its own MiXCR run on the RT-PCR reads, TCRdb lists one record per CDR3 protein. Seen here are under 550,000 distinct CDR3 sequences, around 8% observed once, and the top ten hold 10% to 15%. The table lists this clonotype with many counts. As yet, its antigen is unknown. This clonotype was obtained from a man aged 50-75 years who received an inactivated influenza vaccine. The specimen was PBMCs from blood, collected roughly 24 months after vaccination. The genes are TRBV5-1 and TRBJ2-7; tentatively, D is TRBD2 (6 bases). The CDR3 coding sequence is TGCGCCAGCAGCGGGGACTCGGAGCAGTACTTC. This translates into CASSGDSEQYF.